The clone carrying this T cell receptor beta chain has at least ten counts. Its antigen is not identified. Samples came from axillary lymph nodes draining the breast cancer. This record comes from a study of breast tumors, draining lymph nodes, adjacent tissues. Findings and caveats of the study: Tumors had less TCR diversity than lymph nodes, more than nontumor tissue. The lymph node origin of tumor T cells was framed as consistent with a hypothesis, not demonstrated. Most tumor T cells seemingly derive from lymph node, then expand in tumor. Luminal-like breast cancer showed significantly higher tumor–nontumor repertoire similarity than basal-like.

TCRdb re-called the multiplex PCR reads through MiXCR, storing one row per CDR3 protein. The table records 150,000 to 200,000 distinct CDR3 sequences, approximately 33% of them present only once. Sequencing was carried out using axillary lymph node tissue. This TCR was sampled from a female donor with breast cancer. Some clones in this sample may be carry-over from other donors' samples.

DNA for the CDR3: TGCGCCAGCAGCTTGGGTCGCGGGAGGGCAAATGAGCAGTTCTTC. It codes for CASSLGRGRANEQFF. The chain uses TRBV5-1 and TRBJ2-1; TRBD2 aligns across 9 bases. The V gene end was trimmed by 0 bases and the J gene end by 7 bases; junction bases not matched to a gene: 5. The CDR3 length is 15 residues. The germline CDR1 and CDR2 sequences are SGHRS and YFSETQ.